These T cell receptor beta chains were read from a single sample in a study of shared clonotypes between healthy human individuals. Measured with immunoSEQ multiplex PCR; TCRdb has only the in-frame clones, and not every one. This sample yields around 510,000 clones, of which roughly 95% are seen a single time; about 0.06% belongs to the top ten. Sequencing input: naive CD4+ T cells sorted from blood. These receptors all stem from a woman aged 25 to 39 in good health. The CDR3 runs from the conserved cysteine through the conserved F or W. The order of the fields is V gene, CDR3 length, J gene, D gene, clone size, CDR3 DNA, CDR3 protein. D genes are given only for firm matches. Clone sizes are given selectively: once, few, many, or a class where the clone is expanded.

TRBV7-8	15	TRBJ2-3	-	-	TGTGCCAGCAGCCTCGGGCGGTCTGGGACAGATACGCAGTATTTT	CASSLGRSGTDTQYF
TRBV2	14	TRBJ2-7	-	once	TGTGCCACCCGCTCCGGGACTTTCTCCTACGAGCAGTACTTC	CATRSGTFSYEQYF
TRBV5-1	11	TRBJ2-7	-	-	TGCGCCAGCAGCGCCTCCTACGAGCAGTACTTC	CASSASYEQYF
TRBV27	16	TRBJ2-2	-	-	TGTGCCAGCAGCCTCTATTGGAGTAGCGTTACCGGGGAGCTGTTTTTT	CASSLYWSSVTGELFF
TRBV7-9	18	TRBJ2-1	TRBD2	-	TGTGCCAGCAGCTTACTCCCGAGGCGGCTAGCGGGATCGGCTGAGCAGTTCTTC	CASSLLPRRLAGSAEQFF
TRBV29-1	13	TRBJ2-3	TRBD2	-	TGCAGCGTTGGCGGGGGGAGAGCAGATACGCAGTATTTT	CSVGGGRADTQYF
TRBV11-2	19	TRBJ2-6	-	-	TGTGCCAGCAGCTTAGGGGGGCGTTACCCACCCTCTGGGGCCAACGTCCTGACTTTC	CASSLGGRYPPSGANVLTF
TRBV28	12	TRBJ1-2	-	once	TGTGCCAGCGGCCAGGAGAACTATGGCTACACCTTC	CASGQENYGYTF
TRBV9	15	TRBJ1-3	-	-	TGTGCCAGCAGCGTAGAGGCGGCAGTTGGAAACACCATATATTTT	CASSVEAAVGNTIYF
TRBV28	14	TRBJ2-7	TRBD2	-	TGTGCCAGCACCGAGGGACTAAAACTCTACGAGCAGTACTTC	CASTEGLKLYEQYF
TRBV10-3	14	TRBJ1-3	-	once	TGTGCCACCGGCGCAGAGTATTCTGGAAACACCATATATTTT	CATGAEYSGNTIYF
TRBV11-2	14	TRBJ2-7	-	-	TGTGCCAGCAGCCCCGACAGGGAGGGATACGAGCAGTACTTC	CASSPDREGYEQYF
TRBV19	15	TRBJ2-7	TRBD2	-	TGTGCCAGTAGTATGACTTTGACTAGCGGGACCGAGCAGTACTTC	CASSMTLTSGTEQYF
TRBV2	16	TRBJ2-3	-	-	TGTGCCAGCAGTGAATTTGATTATACGGGAGCAGATACGCAGTATTTT	CASSEFDYTGADTQYF
TRBV14	16	TRBJ1-4	-	-	TGTGCCAGCAGCCAAGACCGTGGGGTCCCCAATGAAAAACTGTTTTTT	CASSQDRGVPNEKLFF
TRBV19	19	TRBJ2-6	-	-	TGTGCCAGTAAAGCGGGCGGGGCCATCCGGGGTTCTGGGGCCAACGTCCTGACTTTC	CASKAGGAIRGSGANVLTF
TRBV6-5	13	TRBJ2-6	-	-	TGTGCCAGCAGTACGTCTGGGGCCAACGTCCTGACTTTC	CASSTSGANVLTF
TRBV27	17	TRBJ2-5	-	-	TGTGCCAGCAGTCCGATACGGTTAGCGGAAATCCAAGAGACCCAGTACTTC	CASSPIRLAEIQETQYF
TRBV4-1	13	TRBJ1-5	-	-	TGCGCCAGCAGCCAAGGGGGCAGTCCGCCCCAGCATTTT	CASSQGGSPPQHF
TRBV14	11	TRBJ2-7	-	-	TGTGCCAGCAGCCAGTCGGTCGAGCAGTACTTC	CASSQSVEQYF
TRBV5-1	16	TRBJ2-5	-	-	TGCGCCAGCAGCTTGGTCGCACACTCTTTGGGAGAGACCCAGTACTTC	CASSLVAHSLGETQYF
TRBV28	15	TRBJ2-3	TRBD1	-	TGTGCCAGCACCTCTGATTGGGGACAGACAGATACGCAGTATTTT	CASTSDWGQTDTQYF
TRBV9	15	TRBJ2-7	TRBD2	-	TGTGCCAGCAGCGTAGCGGGCGGGGGATCCTACGAGCAGTACTTC	CASSVAGGGSYEQYF
TRBV29-1	13	TRBJ1-2	TRBD1	-	TGCAGCGTTGAAGGGGGCAGGGGGCCTGGCTACACCTTC	CSVEGGRGPGYTF
TRBV4-2	14	TRBJ1-1	-	-	TGTGCCAGCAGCCAAGATCGGGAGGAAAGTAGAGCTTTCTTT	CASSQDREESRAFF
TRBV7-9	14	TRBJ2-5	TRBD2	once	TGTGCCAGCAGCTCGACTAGCGGGAGTGGGACCCAGTACTTC	CASSSTSGSGTQYF
TRBV19	13	TRBJ1-5	-	-	TGTGCCAGTGTCCAGGGCCGTTATCAGCCCCAGCATTTT	CASVQGRYQPQHF
TRBV5-4	14	TRBJ1-5	-	-	TGTGCCAGCAGCTTAAATGGACCCAATCAGCCCCAGCATTTT	CASSLNGPNQPQHF
TRBV2	15	TRBJ2-3	TRBD1	-	TGTGCCAGCAGTGATTGGGACAGGGGGATAGATACGCAGTATTTT	CASSDWDRGIDTQYF
TRBV18	13	TRBJ2-1	-	once	TGTGCCAGCTCAAATTCCCCTAGCAATGAGCAGTTCTTC	CASSNSPSNEQFF
TRBV2	15	TRBJ2-1	TRBD2	-	TGTGCCAGCAGTGTACCTGCGGGAGGGCCCAATGAGCAGTTCTTC	CASSVPAGGPNEQFF
TRBV23-1	14	TRBJ2-1	-	-	TGCGCCAGCAGTCAATCGAATTCCTACAATGAGCAGTTCTTC	CASSQSNSYNEQFF
TRBV5-6	16	TRBJ1-1	TRBD1	-	TGTGCCAGCAGCCCAAGAGGGGACAGGGGGAACAGTGGAACTTTCTTT	CASSPRGDRGNSGTFF
TRBV7-9	17	TRBJ2-7	TRBD2	-	TGTGCCAGCAGCTTAGGGGCACGGCGGGAGGGCCAATACGAGCAGTACTTC	CASSLGARREGQYEQYF
TRBV30	13	TRBJ2-7	-	-	TGTGCCTGGGCCACAGGGATTTACCACGAGCAGTACTTC	CAWATGIYHEQYF
TRBV28	12	TRBJ2-7	TRBD2	-	TGTGCCAGCGAGCGGGAGAGCTACGAGCAGTACTTC	CASERESYEQYF
TRBV27	14	TRBJ1-1	TRBD1	-	TGTGCCAGCAGCCCTATAACAGGGGAGACTGAAGCTTTCTTT	CASSPITGETEAFF
TRBV28	11	TRBJ2-7	-	-	TGTGCCAGCAGTTCGAGCTACGAGCAGTACTTC	CASSSSYEQYF
TRBV28	14	TRBJ2-7	TRBD1	-	TGTGCCAGCATCCCGGACAGGAGCTCCTACGAGCAGTACTTC	CASIPDRSSYEQYF
TRBV7-4	16	TRBJ2-7	TRBD1	-	TGTGCCAGCAGCTTTGGGTCGGCAGGGGGCTTCTACGAGCAGTACTTC	CASSFGSAGGFYEQYF
TRBV7-2	16	TRBJ2-1	TRBD2	-	TGTGCCAGCAGCCGAACTAGCGGACACTCCTACAATGAGCAGTTCTTC	CASSRTSGHSYNEQFF
TRBV9	14	TRBJ2-7	-	-	TGTGCCAGCAGCGGACCCTCTAGACCCTACGAGCAGTACTTC	CASSGPSRPYEQYF
TRBV6-5	13	TRBJ1-2	TRBD1	-	TGTGCCAGCAGAACCGGACAGGGTCGAGGCTACACCTTC	CASRTGQGRGYTF
TRBV18	15	TRBJ1-1	TRBD1	-	TGTGCCAGCTCAGCTGACAGGGGGCTAACCACTGAAGCTTTCTTT	CASSADRGLTTEAFF
TRBV19	14	TRBJ2-5	-	-	TGTGCCAGTAGTATAGCCGGGGGTTCGGAGACCCAGTACTTC	CASSIAGGSETQYF
TRBV5-4	14	TRBJ2-5	TRBD2	-	TGTGCCAGCAGCCAAGCGGGGGTAGGAGAGACCCAGTACTTC	CASSQAGVGETQYF
TRBV4-1	15	TRBJ2-7	-	-	TGCGCCAGCAGCCAAGTGCTGGGGGCGGCCTACGAGCAGTACTTC	CASSQVLGAAYEQYF
TRBV28	12	TRBJ1-5	-	-	TGTGCCAGCAGTTTATATACCATGGCCCAGCATTTT	CASSLYTMAQHF
TRBV6-1	13	TRBJ2-7	TRBD1	-	TGTGCCAGCAGTGAACAGGGGGCGGGGGAGCAGTACTTC	CASSEQGAGEQYF
TRBV5-6	14	TRBJ1-4	-	-	TGTGCCAGCAGCTCCTGGCTGGTCGGAGAAAAACTGTTTTTT	CASSSWLVGEKLFF
TRBV27	14	TRBJ2-1	TRBD2	-	TGTGCCAGCAGTCCGCCCGGGACTAGCGGTGAGCAGTTCTTC	CASSPPGTSGEQFF
TRBV14	13	TRBJ1-1	-	few	TGTGCCAGCAGCCAGGGGCCTGGGACTGAAGCTTTCTTT	CASSQGPGTEAFF
TRBV5-1	14	TRBJ1-1	-	-	TGCGCCAGCAGCCCCGGACAGCCGAACACTGAAGCTTTCTTT	CASSPGQPNTEAFF
TRBV10-2	14	TRBJ2-7	TRBD2	-	TGCGCCAGCAGTGATGCGGGAGGGGGGTACGAGCAGTACTTC	CASSDAGGGYEQYF